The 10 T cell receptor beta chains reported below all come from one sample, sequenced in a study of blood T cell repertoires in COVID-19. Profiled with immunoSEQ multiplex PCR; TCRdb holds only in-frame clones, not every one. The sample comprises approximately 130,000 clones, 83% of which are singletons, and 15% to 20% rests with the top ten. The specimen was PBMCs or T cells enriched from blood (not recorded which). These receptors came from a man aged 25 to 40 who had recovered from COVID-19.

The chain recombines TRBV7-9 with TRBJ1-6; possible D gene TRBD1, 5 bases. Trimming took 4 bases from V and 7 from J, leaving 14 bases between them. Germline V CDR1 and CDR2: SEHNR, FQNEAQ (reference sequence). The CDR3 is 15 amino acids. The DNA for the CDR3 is TGTGCCAGCAGCTCCCGTGGGGGGGGGAATTCACCCCTCCACTTT. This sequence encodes CASSSRGGGNSPLHF.

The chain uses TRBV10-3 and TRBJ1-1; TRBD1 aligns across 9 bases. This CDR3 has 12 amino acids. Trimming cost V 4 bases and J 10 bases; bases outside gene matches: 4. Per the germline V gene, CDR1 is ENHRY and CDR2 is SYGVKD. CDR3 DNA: TGTGCCATCAGTGGGGGACAGGGTTTAGCTTTCTTT. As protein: CAISGGQGLAFF.

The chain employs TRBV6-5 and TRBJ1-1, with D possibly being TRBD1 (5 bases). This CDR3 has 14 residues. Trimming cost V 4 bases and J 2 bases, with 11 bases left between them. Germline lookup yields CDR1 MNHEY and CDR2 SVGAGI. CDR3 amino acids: CASSSPRDNTEAFF. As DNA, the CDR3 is TGTGCCAGCAGTTCCCCCAGGGATAACACTGAAGCTTTCTTT.

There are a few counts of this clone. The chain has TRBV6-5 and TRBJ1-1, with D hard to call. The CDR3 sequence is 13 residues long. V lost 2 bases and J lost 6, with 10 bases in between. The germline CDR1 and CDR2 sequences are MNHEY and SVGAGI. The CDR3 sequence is CASSYGEDSEAFF. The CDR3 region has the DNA TGTGCCAGCAGTTACGGAGAGGACTCTGAAGCTTTCTTT.

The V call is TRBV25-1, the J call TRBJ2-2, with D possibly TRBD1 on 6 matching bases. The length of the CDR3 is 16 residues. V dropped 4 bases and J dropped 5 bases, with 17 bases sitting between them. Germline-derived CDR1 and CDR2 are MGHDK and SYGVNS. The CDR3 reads CASSGLQGSKTGELFF. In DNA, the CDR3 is TGTGCCAGCAGTGGCCTACAGGGTTCAAAAACCGGGGAGCTGTTTTTT. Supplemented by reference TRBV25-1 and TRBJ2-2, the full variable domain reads EADIYQTPRYLVIGTGKKITLECSQTMGHDKMYWYQQDPGMELHLIHYSYGVNSTEKGDLSSESTVSRIRTEHFPLTLESARPSHTSQYLCASSGLQGSKTGELFFGEGSRLTVL.

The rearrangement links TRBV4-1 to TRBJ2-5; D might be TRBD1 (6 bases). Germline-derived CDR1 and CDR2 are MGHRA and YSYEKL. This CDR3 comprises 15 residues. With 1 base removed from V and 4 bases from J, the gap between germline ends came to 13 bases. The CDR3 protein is CASSQGGSRGETQYF. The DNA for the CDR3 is TGCGCCAGCAGCCAAGGAGGGTCCAGGGGAGAGACCCAGTACTTC.

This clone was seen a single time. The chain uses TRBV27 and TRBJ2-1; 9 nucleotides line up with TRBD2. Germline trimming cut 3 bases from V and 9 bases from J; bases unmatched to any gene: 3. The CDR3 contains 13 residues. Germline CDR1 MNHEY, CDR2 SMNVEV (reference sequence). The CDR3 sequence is CASSFRGGVEQFF. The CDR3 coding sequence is TGTGCCAGCAGTTTTCGCGGGGGGGTTGAGCAGTTCTTC.

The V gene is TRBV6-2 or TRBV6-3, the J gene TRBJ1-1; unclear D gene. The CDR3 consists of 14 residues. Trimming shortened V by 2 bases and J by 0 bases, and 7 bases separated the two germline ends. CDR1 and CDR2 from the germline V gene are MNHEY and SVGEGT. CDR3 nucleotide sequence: TGTGCCAGCAGTTACGGACTGGTGAACACTGAAGCTTTCTTT. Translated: CASSYGLVNTEAFF.

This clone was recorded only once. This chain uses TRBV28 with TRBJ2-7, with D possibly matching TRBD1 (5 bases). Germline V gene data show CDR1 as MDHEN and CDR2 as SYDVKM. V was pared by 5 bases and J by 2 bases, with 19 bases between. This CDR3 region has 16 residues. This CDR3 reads CASSAHRKTSAYEQYV. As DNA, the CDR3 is TGTGCCAGCAGTGCCCACAGGAAAACCTCGGCCTACGAGCAGTACGTC.

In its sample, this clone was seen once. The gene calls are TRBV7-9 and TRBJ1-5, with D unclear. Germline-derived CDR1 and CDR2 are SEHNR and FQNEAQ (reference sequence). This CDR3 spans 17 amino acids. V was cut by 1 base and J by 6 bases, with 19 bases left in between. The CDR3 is CASSLVVGGSVGQPQHF. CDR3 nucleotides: TGTGCCAGCAGCTTAGTGGTTGGAGGGTCGGTCGGTCAGCCCCAGCATTTT.